This TCR beta chain is from a study of blood T cell repertoires in COVID-19. Study-level information: Samples taken during acute and convalescent COVID-19 were collected in the United States, Italy and Spain. T cells, B-cell-depleted T cells, or PBMCs supplied cDNA or gDNA.

Germline V gene lookup returns CDR1 MNHEY and CDR2 SVGEGT. Between the trimmed V and J ends, which lost 2 bases and 5 bases, there was a span of 19 bases. The CDR3 covers 17 residues. As processed by the authors: Researchers report that nucleated cell counts were estimated from reference gene primer amplification. Libraries were prepared by immunoSEQ multiplex PCR; TCRdb keeps only in-frame clonotypes and omits some of them. Clonal size and the V and J genes are those of that table, whereas D and trimming came from the DNA. This table has around 140,000 clones, approximately 81% appearing once. The sample was peripheral blood. V and J are TRBV6-2 or TRBV6-3 and TRBJ2-1, with D perhaps TRBD2 (6 bases). This TCR was recovered from a woman aged 55-69 years with active or convalescent COVID-19. DNA of the CDR3: TGTGCCAGCAGTTACCCGGTCGGGACTGGGGTTAACAATGAGCAGTTCTTC. This gives the protein CASSYPVGTGVNNEQFF.